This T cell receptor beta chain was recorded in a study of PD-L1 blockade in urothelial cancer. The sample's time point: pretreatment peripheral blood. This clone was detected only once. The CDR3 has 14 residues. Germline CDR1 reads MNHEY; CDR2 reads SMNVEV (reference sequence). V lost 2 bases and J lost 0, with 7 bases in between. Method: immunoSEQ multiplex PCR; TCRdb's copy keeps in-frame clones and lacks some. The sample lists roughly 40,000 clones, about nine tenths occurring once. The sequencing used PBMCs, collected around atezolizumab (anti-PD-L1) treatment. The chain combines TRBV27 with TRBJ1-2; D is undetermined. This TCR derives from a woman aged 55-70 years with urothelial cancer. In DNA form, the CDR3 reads TGTGCCAGCAGTTTAAGCAGGTCTAACTATGGCTACACCTTC. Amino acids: CASSLSRSNYGYTF.